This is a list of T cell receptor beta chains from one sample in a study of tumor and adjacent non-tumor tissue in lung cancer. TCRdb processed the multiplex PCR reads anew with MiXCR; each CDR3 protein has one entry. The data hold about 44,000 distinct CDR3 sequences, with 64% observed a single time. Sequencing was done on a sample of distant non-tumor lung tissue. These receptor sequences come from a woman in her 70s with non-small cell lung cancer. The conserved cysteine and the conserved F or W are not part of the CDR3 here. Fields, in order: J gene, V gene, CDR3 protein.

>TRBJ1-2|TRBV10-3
VISEGDWGSNNGYT
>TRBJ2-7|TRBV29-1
SVARRGGGEQY
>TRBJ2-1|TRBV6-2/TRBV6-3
ASSYNRAGLNEQF
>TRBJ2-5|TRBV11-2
ASSPGGTVGETQY
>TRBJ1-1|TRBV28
ASSVQGETEAF
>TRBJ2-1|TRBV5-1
ASSFGLAEPEQF
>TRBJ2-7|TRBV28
ASSPAELAGAYEQY
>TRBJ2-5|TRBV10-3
AISDPGLAGVGLGETKY
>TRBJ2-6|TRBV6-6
ASSYRGSGANVLT
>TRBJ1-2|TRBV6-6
ASRGGGDGYGYT
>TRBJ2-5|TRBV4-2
ASSQGRGQETQY
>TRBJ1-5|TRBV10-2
ASRQGVEKPQH
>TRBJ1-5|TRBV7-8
ASSLDLGVGQPQH
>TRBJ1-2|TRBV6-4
ASSDGSSISGYA
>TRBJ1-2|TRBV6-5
ASSYHTGTGNYGYT
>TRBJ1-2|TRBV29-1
SVGAGVYSYI
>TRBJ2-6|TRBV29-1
SVEDRSSRANVLT
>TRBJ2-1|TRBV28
ASSFGSSYNEQF
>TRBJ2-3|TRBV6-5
ARSYPFMNTNTQY
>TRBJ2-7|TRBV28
ASSPREGRYEQY